The 4 T cell receptor beta chains given below trace back to one sample, sequenced in a study of OX40 agonist ivuxolimab in advanced cancers. Sequencing was performed with immunoSEQ multiplex PCR; in TCRdb, only in-frame clones are kept and a portion is missing. The table lists 20,000 to 30,000 clones, under 85% of them singletons. Sequencing used CD4+ or CD8+ T cells sorted from blood, obtained in a trial of the OX40 agonist ivuxolimab. Source of these receptors: an adult with an advanced solid tumor such as melanoma, head and neck, liver or kidney cancer.

This chain uses TRBV10-3 with TRBJ1-5, with D unresolved. Germline CDR1 and CDR2: ENHRY and SYGVKD. Trimming took off 2 bases at V and 0 bases at J, with 8 bases between the two ends. The length of the CDR3 is 15 residues. The DNA for the CDR3 is TGTGCCATCAGTGAGGGAGAATATAGCAATCAGCCCCAGCATTTT. Its protein product is CAISEGEYSNQPQHF.

This rearrangement joins TRBV11-2 to TRBJ1-1, with TRBD1 matching 7 bases. Germline V gene sequence: CDR1 SGHAT, CDR2 FQNNGV. The CDR3 runs to 15 residues. Trimming cost V 3 bases and J 0 bases; bases outside gene matches: 4. The CDR3: CASSFRDSVNTEAFF. The CDR3 coding sequence is TGTGCCAGCAGCTTCCGGGACAGCGTGAACACTGAAGCTTTCTTT.

This clone appeared a few times. This chain joins TRBV19 and TRBJ1-2, with 7 bases fitting TRBD1. Germline-derived CDR1 and CDR2 are LNHDA and SQIVND (reference sequence). V lost 6 bases and J lost 4; bases outside the gene matches: 5. The CDR3 is 13 residues long. For the CDR3, the DNA is TGTGCCAGTAGCGACAGGGTCGTCTATGGCTACACCTTC. Translating it yields CASSDRVVYGYTF.

The chain has TRBV5-6 and TRBJ2-5; a possible D gene is TRBD1 (5 bases). The CDR3 is 14 amino acids. The germline V and J ends were trimmed by 0 bases and 5 bases, with 11 bases remaining between them. CDR1 is SGHDT, CDR2 YYEEEE, per germline. CDR3 DNA sequence: TGTGCCAGCAGCTTGGGACAGAGCAGGGAGACCCAGTACTTC. Residues: CASSLGQSRETQYF.